The rows below give T cell receptor beta chains drawn from one sample of a study of cytomegalovirus exposure and HLA in healthy donors. Sequenced by immunoSEQ multiplex PCR; TCRdb stores in-frame clones only, minus some. The profile shows tens of thousands of clones, 80% to 85% of them singletons. Sequenced material: PBMCs. These receptors were taken from a young woman in good health and CMV-seropositive. The CDR3 runs from the conserved cysteine through the conserved F or W. D genes are given only for firm matches. Expanded clones get a size class; other rows say once, few or many, or leave the size out.

-	-	TRBV9	TRBJ1-5	TGTGCCAGCAGCGTAGGAGGGCTAGGTCAGCCCCAGCATTTT	CASSVGGLGQPQHF
TRBD2	-	TRBV19	TRBJ2-3	TGTGCCAGTAGTAGAAGGACTAGCGGGGGGGCGGATACGCAGTATTTT	CASSRRTSGGADTQYF
TRBD1	-	TRBV5-6	TRBJ1-2	TGTGCCAGCAGCTTGGGGGACAGAGCTAACTATGGCTACACCTTC	CASSLGDRANYGYTF
-	few	TRBV7-9	TRBJ2-1	TGTGCCAGCAGCTTAAGTCTCGGGGTCAATGAGCAGTTCTTC	CASSLSLGVNEQFF
-	-	TRBV2	TRBJ2-7	TGTGCCAGCAGTGATCGGGGAAGCCCTTACGAGCAGTACTTC	CASSDRGSPYEQYF
-	-	TRBV7-9	TRBJ1-1	TGTGCCAGCAGCGTCCTCCAGGGGAACACTGAAGCTTTCTTT	CASSVLQGNTEAFF
-	-	TRBV7-9	TRBJ2-3	TGTGCCAGCAGCTTAGGTCAGGGGCACGGGGATACGCAGTATTTT	CASSLGQGHGDTQYF
-	-	TRBV19	TRBJ1-1	TGTGCCAGTGATCGGGAAGGAATCACTGAAGCTTTCTTT	CASDREGITEAFF
-	-	TRBV4-1	TRBJ2-7	TGCGCCAGCAGCCTCGCCGGGGGAACTTACGAGCAGTACTTC	CASSLAGGTYEQYF
TRBD1	-	TRBV7-2	TRBJ2-1	TGTGCCAGCAGCTTTGGCTTACTTCGACAGGGGCAGTTCTTC	CASSFGLLRQGQFF
-	-	TRBV2	TRBJ1-2	TGTGCCAGCAGTGATTTGGGCAACTATGGCTACACCTTC	CASSDLGNYGYTF
-	-	TRBV18	TRBJ1-1	TGTGCCAGCTCAACGATCTGGCCGGACACGAACACTGAAGCTTTCTTT	CASSTIWPDTNTEAFF
TRBD2	-	TRBV5-1	TRBJ2-5	TGCGCCAGCAGCTTGGTGCTAGCGGGGGGTCGACAAGAGACCCAGTACTTC	CASSLVLAGGRQETQYF
TRBD2	-	TRBV13	TRBJ2-1	TGTGCCAGCAGCCCGTCTAGGAGCGGGGGCCACAATGAGCAGTTCTTC	CASSPSRSGGHNEQFF
-	-	TRBV28	TRBJ2-1	TGTGCCAGCAGTTTATTCGGGTTCGATGAGCAGTTCTTC	CASSLFGFDEQFF
-	-	TRBV10-1	TRBJ2-5	TGCGCCAGCAGTGACAGGGAAGAAGAGACCCAGTACTTC	CASSDREEETQYF
-	many	TRBV6-4	TRBJ2-1	TGTGCCAGCAGTGACTCGTGGGGGCAGGGCGAGCAGTTCTTC	CASSDSWGQGEQFF
TRBD1	-	TRBV4-1	TRBJ2-7	TGCGCCAGCAGCCAAGGCGGCAGGGGGCCCTACGAGCAGTACTTC	CASSQGGRGPYEQYF
-	many	TRBV2	TRBJ1-5	TGTGCCAGCACCCTGGACAGTAGCAATCAGCCCCAGCATTTT	CASTLDSSNQPQHF
TRBD2	-	TRBV10-3	TRBJ2-3	TGTGCCATCAGTGGTACGAGCGGGGGCACAGATACGCAGTATTTT	CAISGTSGGTDTQYF
-	-	TRBV9	TRBJ2-7	TGTGCCAGCAGTGTAGGAGTCAACTACGAGCAGTACTTC	CASSVGVNYEQYF
-	-	TRBV5-1	TRBJ2-1	TGCGCCAGCAGCCAGGATGTGGGGCCTTACAATGAGCAGTTCTTC	CASSQDVGPYNEQFF
TRBD1	-	TRBV30	TRBJ2-5	TGTGCCTGGAGTGCGACAGGGATCGAAGAGACCCAGTACTTC	CAWSATGIEETQYF
TRBD2	-	TRBV2	TRBJ2-7	TGTGCCAGCTGGACTAGCGGATCCAGCCACGAGCAGTACTTC	CASWTSGSSHEQYF
TRBD1	-	TRBV5-1	TRBJ2-7	TGCGCCAGCAGCATAGACGGACAGGAATCCTACGAGCAGTACTTC	CASSIDGQESYEQYF
TRBD1	-	TRBV19	TRBJ2-7	TGTGCCAGTACCCGACAGGGTCCCTACGAGCAGTACTTC	CASTRQGPYEQYF
TRBD2	-	TRBV15	TRBJ2-1	TGTGCCACCAGCAGAGTGAGGCTAGCGGGGGACGATGAGCAGTTCTTC	CATSRVRLAGDDEQFF
TRBD2	-	TRBV7-2	TRBJ2-1	TGTGCCAGCAGCTCGGGACTAGCGGGTTACAATGAGCAGTTCTTC	CASSSGLAGYNEQFF
TRBD1	-	TRBV5-1	TRBJ1-2	TGCGCCAGCAGCTTCGGGACAGGGAACTATGGCTACACCTTC	CASSFGTGNYGYTF
-	-	TRBV4-1	TRBJ1-4	TGCGCCAGCAGCCAAGGTCATAGCCGGTCTTATGAAAAACTGTTTTTT	CASSQGHSRSYEKLFF
TRBD2	once	TRBV4-3	TRBJ2-3	TGCGCCTCCGGGGGGGCGGGGCAGGGGGATACGCAGTATTTT	CASGGAGQGDTQYF
TRBD2	-	TRBV4-2	TRBJ2-3	TGTGCCAGCAGCCAATCCAGCGGGGGGCTTACCGGCACGCAGTATTTT	CASSQSSGGLTGTQYF
TRBD2	-	TRBV25-1	TRBJ2-5	TGTGCCAGCAGTGAGTCCACTAGCGGGGCCGAGACCCAGTACTTC	CASSESTSGAETQYF
-	few	TRBV7-9	TRBJ2-7	TGTGCCAGCAGCCTCCCCGAGCGGTACGAGCAGTACTTC	CASSLPERYEQYF
-	-	TRBV30	TRBJ2-1	TGTGCCTGGAGCCCGGTAGCGAGTTACAATGAGCAGTTCTTC	CAWSPVASYNEQFF
TRBD1	-	TRBV19	TRBJ1-5	TGTGCCAGTAGTCGGACAGGGGCTCAGCCCCAGCATTTT	CASSRTGAQPQHF
TRBD2	-	TRBV11-2	TRBJ2-5	TGTGCCAGCAGCTTAGGTAGCGGGACTACGCGGGAGACCCAGTACTTC	CASSLGSGTTRETQYF
-	-	TRBV6-5	TRBJ2-4	TGTGCCAGCAGCCCCGAATTTGTGGCGGTGAGGATTCAGTACTTC	CASSPEFVAVRIQYF
-	-	TRBV12-2	TRBJ1-2	TGTGCAAGTCGCTCGCGAAGCCAGGGTAACTATGGCTACACCTTC	CASRSRSQGNYGYTF
TRBD1	-	TRBV23-1	TRBJ1-6	TGCGCCAGCAGTCAATCCGCAGGGGGCAATAATTCACCCCTCCACTTT	CASSQSAGGNNSPLHF
-	-	TRBV29-1	TRBJ1-4	TGCAGCGTTGAAGGGACAGAGAATGAAAAACTGTTTTTT	CSVEGTENEKLFF
-	-	TRBV7-2	TRBJ2-2	TGTGCCAGCAGCGCCCGACTAGGGGTAACCGGGGAGCTGTTTTTT	CASSARLGVTGELFF
-	-	TRBV5-1	TRBJ2-6	TGCGCCAGCAGTTCCCCTAGGAGCGAAAGCTCTGGGGCCAACGTCCTGACTTTC	CASSSPRSESSGANVLTF
TRBD1	once	TRBV30	TRBJ2-3	TGTGCCTGGAGTCAGGGGACAGGGCCCCATTTCAGCACAGATACGCAGTATTTT	CAWSQGTGPHFSTDTQYF
-	-	TRBV11-3	TRBJ2-5	TGTGCCAGCAGCCGTACCTTCAGTCACCAAGAGACCCAGTACTTC	CASSRTFSHQETQYF
TRBD1	-	TRBV28	TRBJ2-5	TGTGCCAGCAGTTGGGACAGGGGGGGAGAGACCCAGTACTTC	CASSWDRGGETQYF
-	-	TRBV4-3	TRBJ1-1	TGCGCCAGCAGCAAAAAAGGAGGCACTGAAGCTTTCTTT	CASSKKGGTEAFF
-	few	TRBV28	TRBJ2-7	TGTGCCAGCCTACAGTATGGGCGGGTCGCCTACGAGCAGTACTTC	CASLQYGRVAYEQYF
-	-	TRBV5-8	TRBJ1-2	TGTGCCAGCAGCTCAGGGTACGGCTACACCTTC	CASSSGYGYTF
-	-	TRBV7-6	TRBJ2-7	TGTGCCAGCAGCGCAAGACAGGCCCCCTACGAGCAGTACTTC	CASSARQAPYEQYF
-	-	TRBV28	TRBJ1-6	TGTGCCAGCAGTGGTCTTTATGGACGGACAAATTCACCCCTCCACTTT	CASSGLYGRTNSPLHF
-	-	TRBV11-2	TRBJ2-7	TGTGCCAGCAGCTTAGGGAGTCGGCTGGAGCAGTACTTC	CASSLGSRLEQYF